This T cell receptor beta chain was sequenced during a study of T cell responses to AZD1222 COVID-19 vaccine. Across the whole study: Analyses pooled second doses at about 4 or about 12 weeks. The study's findings and limits: Clonal diversity may have been underestimated in mostly white British donors.

Libraries were prepared by immunoSEQ multiplex PCR; TCRdb keeps only in-frame clonotypes and omits some of them. This table has more than 140,000 clones, 89% appearing once. In the case of this clone: As yet, its antigen is unknown.

Specimen: peripheral blood, collected on day 0 of AZD1222 vaccination. The source of this sequence is an adult in good health.

The DNA of the CDR3 is TGTGCCAGCAGCCTCCTATTAGCGGGGGGGGGTGAGCAGTTCTTC. Encoded protein: CASSLLLAGGGEQFF. This chain joins TRBV27 and TRBJ2-1; the match to TRBD2 covers 11 bases. The CDR3 has 15 amino acids. The germline V gene has CDR1 MNHEY and CDR2 SMNVEV (reference sequence). V was clipped by 6 bases and J by 9 bases; unmatched bases: 10.